These 24 T cell receptor beta chains were all obtained from the same sample, sequenced in a study of T cell responses to AZD1222 COVID-19 vaccine. Some clones are missing from TCRdb's copy, which holds only in-frame ones; the method was immunoSEQ multiplex PCR. The sample includes over 100,000 clones, approximately 86% of them seen just once. Sequencing was performed on peripheral blood, taken 28 days after the second AZD1222 dose. These receptors were taken from an adult who received the AZD1222 COVID-19 vaccine.

The CDR3 bases are TGTGCCAGCAGCTTAAGACAGGGGGCGTACACTGAAGCTTTCTTT. Protein sequence: CASSLRQGAYTEAFF. The chain couples TRBV7-8 to TRBJ1-1; 10 nucleotides agree with TRBD1. The CDR3 covers 15 residues. Germline CDR1 reads SGHVS; CDR2 reads FQNEAQ. V was pared by 2 bases and J by 3 bases, with 3 bases of the junction left unmatched.

The chain is built from TRBV5-4 and TRBJ2-2; D is possibly TRBD2 (5 bases). Germline CDR1 is SGHNT and CDR2 is YYREEE (reference sequence). This CDR3 has 15 residues. Trimming left V 2 bases short and J 8 bases short, with 16 bases between. The CDR3 DNA follows: TGTGCCAGCAGCTTACGGGGAACAAAGGGAGGGGAGCTGTTTTTT. As protein: CASSLRGTKGGELFF.

The chain joins TRBV5-6 to TRBJ2-7; 7 positions match TRBD1. CDR3 size: 13 residues. Germline loops: CDR1 SGHDT, CDR2 YYEEEE. Unmatched junction bases numbered 3, after V lost 3 bases and J lost 3 bases. DNA for the CDR3: TGTGCCAGCAGCTACCCAGGGGGCTACGAGCAGTACTTC. This encodes CASSYPGGYEQYF.

J is TRBJ1-1 and V is TRBV5-1; D not certain. Trimming removed 2 bases from V and 1 base from J, with 6 bases in between. The CDR3 contains 13 residues. CDR1 and CDR2 from the germline V gene are SGHRS and YFSETQ. CDR3 coding DNA: TGCGCCAGCAGCTTTTCAGGGAACACTGAAGCTTTCTTT. It encodes CASSFSGNTEAFF.

The V call is TRBV18, the J call TRBJ2-3; D uncertain. CDR3 length: 14 amino acids. The V gene's germline CDR1 is KGHSH and CDR2 LQKENI. V gave up 1 base and J gave up 1 base, with 6 bases separating them. CDR3: CASSPQAGTDTQYF. DNA of the CDR3: TGTGCCAGCTCACCACAGGCGGGCACAGATACGCAGTATTTT.

The chain couples TRBV9 to TRBJ1-1; 8 nucleotides line up with TRBD1. The germline CDR1 and CDR2 sequences are SGDLS and YYNGEE. Losses at the gene ends were 4 bases for V and 7 bases for J; bases not matched to a gene: 6. This CDR3 has 13 amino acids. This CDR3 is CASSPGQGFEAFF. DNA for the CDR3: TGTGCCAGCAGCCCCGGACAGGGTTTTGAAGCTTTCTTT.

J is TRBJ2-1 and V is TRBV7-2, with unresolved D. The V gene's germline CDR1 is SGHTA and CDR2 FQGNSA. Trimming pared 2 bases from V and 2 bases from J, leaving 7 bases between. This CDR3 region has 14 residues. CDR3 nucleotides: TGTGCCAGCAGCTTAAAAGGGACCTACAATGAGCAGTTCTTC. Protein product: CASSLKGTYNEQFF.

V is TRBV5-6 and J is TRBJ1-6; no definite D call. Trimming took off 7 bases at V and 7 bases at J, with 15 bases between the two ends. CDR3 length equals 14 residues. Germline loops: CDR1 SGHDT, CDR2 YYEEEE. The CDR3 DNA reads TGTGCCAGCGCCATAGGCAGGACGAATTCACCCCTCCACTTT. Encoded protein: CASAIGRTNSPLHF. Full variable domain (outside the CDR3, taken from reference TRBV5-6 and TRBJ1-6): DAGVTQSPTHLIKTRGQQVTLRCSPKSGHDTVSWYQQALGQGPQFIFQYYEEEERQRGNFPDRFSGHQFPNYSSELNVNALLLGDSALYLCASAIGRTNSPLHFGNGTRLTVT.

The chain combines TRBV6-2 or TRBV6-3 with TRBJ2-5; D gene ambiguous. The CDR3 loop spans 13 amino acids. From germline, CDR1 is MNHEY and CDR2 SVGEGT. Trimming pared 4 bases from V and 1 base from J, leaving 7 bases between. The CDR3, as DNA: TGTGCCAGCAGTTTCCTATTCCAAGAGACCCAGTACTTC. Translation: CASSFLFQETQYF.

This sequence joins TRBV2 and TRBJ2-3, with 10 bases matching TRBD2. V was pared by 6 bases and J by 2 bases, with 8 bases of the junction left unmatched. Germline CDR1 is SNHLY and CDR2 is FYNNEI. The CDR3 has 16 residues. The CDR3 loop is CASRALAGAATDTQYF. DNA for the CDR3: TGTGCCAGCAGGGCGCTAGCGGGGGCCGCCACAGATACGCAGTATTTT.

This chain connects TRBV5-3 to TRBJ2-7; D not certain. TRBV5-3 is filed as an ORF, its function uncertain. V lost 0 bases, J lost 5 bases, and 18 bases lay in between. CDR3 length: 16 amino acids. The CDR3 sequence is CARSLARDGKDHEQYF. CDR3 DNA sequence: TGTGCCAGAAGCTTGGCCAGAGATGGAAAGGACCACGAGCAGTACTTC.

The V call is TRBV9, the J call TRBJ2-3, with a tentative D call TRBD1 (6 bases). CDR3 length: 16 amino acids. The V end lost 0 bases, the J end lost 3 bases, and 14 bases lay between the germline ends. The germline V gene encodes CDR1 SGDLS and CDR2 YYNGEE. CDR3 DNA sequence: TGTGCCAGCAGCGTAGCGTCCAGGGGATGGACAGATACGCAGTATTTT. This encodes CASSVASRGWTDTQYF.

The chain recombines TRBV28 with TRBJ1-6; no clear D. The length of the CDR3 is 15 residues. The germline gives CDR1 MDHEN, CDR2 SYDVKM. V was clipped by 5 bases and J by 10 bases, with 18 bases between them. The CDR3: CASSLNLGSTSPLHF. The CDR3 DNA is TGTGCCAGCAGTCTCAACCTCGGGTCTACCTCACCCCTCCACTTT. Full variable domain (missing parts from reference TRBV28 and TRBJ1-6): DVKVTQSSRYLVKRTGEKVFLECVQDMDHENMFWYRQDPGLGLRLIYFSYDVKMKEKGDIPEGYSVSREKKERFSLILESASTNQTSMYLCASSLNLGSTSPLHFGNGTRLTVT.

The chain links TRBV7-2 to TRBJ2-7; TRBD1 aligns across 10 bases. J was trimmed by 4 bases and V by 5 bases; bases with no gene match: 8. The CDR3 is made up of 15 amino acids. Germline V lookup: CDR1 SGHTA, CDR2 FQGNSA. Here the CDR3 DNA reads TGTGCCAGCAGCCCTGGGGGGGACAGGGGTTACGAGCAGTACTTC. Translated, it gives CASSPGGDRGYEQYF. The full variable domain, its missing parts supplied by reference TRBV7-2 and TRBJ2-7, is GAGVSQSPSNKVTEKGKDVELRCDPISGHTALYWYRQSLGQGLEFLIYFQGNSAPDKSGLPSDRFSAERTGGSVSTLTIQRTQQEDSAVYLCASSPGGDRGYEQYFGPGTRLTVT.

This clone was detected only once. The V call is TRBV19, the J call TRBJ1-3; 12 bases are a match to TRBD1. The CDR3 is 18 residues long. Germline V gene data show CDR1 as LNHDA and CDR2 as SQIVND (reference sequence). The ends lost 3 bases at V and 5 bases at J; junction bases unmatched: 11. The CDR3 loop reads CASSISPGQGASRNTIYF. DNA for the CDR3: TGTGCCAGTAGTATTTCCCCGGGACAGGGGGCGTCAAGAAACACCATATATTTT.

The chain is built from TRBV19 and TRBJ1-2, with D possibly matching TRBD1 (5 bases). Trimming took off 6 bases at V and 8 bases at J, with 19 bases between the two ends. CDR1 and CDR2 from the germline V gene are LNHDA and SQIVND (reference sequence). The CDR3 covers 14 residues. The CDR3 DNA is TGTGCCAGTAGCCAGACCGACAGCCTGAGGGGCTACACCTTC. This gives the protein CASSQTDSLRGYTF. Full variable domain (missing parts from reference TRBV19 and TRBJ1-2): DGGITQSPKYLFRKEGQNVTLSCEQNLNHDAMYWYRQDPGQGLRLIYYSQIVNDFQKGDIAEGYSVSREKKESFPLTVTSAQKNPTAFYLCASSQTDSLRGYTFGSGTRLTVV.

The chain has TRBV6-2 or TRBV6-3 and TRBJ2-3, with D uncertain. In germline, CDR1 is MNHEY, CDR2 SVGEGT. Trimming stripped 4 bases from V and 2 bases from J, with 7 bases between. This CDR3 is built from 13 residues. The CDR3 protein is CASSSLVTDTQYF. In DNA, the CDR3 is TGTGCCAGCAGTTCGCTTGTCACAGATACGCAGTATTTT.

The CDR3 region is CASSIPGLAGWGTDTQYF. The CDR3 bases are TGTGCCAGCAGCATACCGGGACTAGCGGGGTGGGGCACAGATACGCAGTATTTT. The rearrangement uses TRBV7-2 and TRBJ2-3; 13 positions agree with TRBD2. V gave up 5 bases and J gave up 1 base; unmatched junction bases: 9. CDR3 size: 18 residues. The germline gives CDR1 SGHTA, CDR2 FQGNSA.

In its sample, this clone was seen once. This chain uses TRBV28 with TRBJ2-1; D might be TRBD2 (7 bases). The germline V gene has CDR1 MDHEN and CDR2 SYDVKM. V was cut by 5 bases and J by 9 bases, with 20 bases left in between. The CDR3 length is 15 residues. The CDR3 loop is CASSLGGASSSEQFF. CDR3 DNA sequence: TGTGCCAGCAGTCTAGGGGGGGCTAGTTCGAGTGAGCAGTTCTTC.

V usage is TRBV4-2 and J usage is TRBJ2-1; 7 bases fit TRBD2. This CDR3 spans 18 amino acids. The V gene end was trimmed by 0 bases and the J gene end by 4 bases; junction bases not matched to a gene: 12. The germline V gene has CDR1 LGHNA and CDR2 YNFKEQ. CDR3 residues: CASSQDGNRRGRYNEQFF. In nucleotides, the CDR3 is TGTGCCAGCAGCCAAGATGGTAATCGGCGGGGGAGGTACAATGAGCAGTTCTTC.

This chain joins TRBV5-4 and TRBJ2-3; 9 nucleotides match TRBD1. The trim removed 3 bases at V and 1 base at J, leaving 3 bases unmatched. Per germline, CDR1 SGHNT and CDR2 YYREEE (reference sequence). The CDR3 is made up of 15 amino acids. The CDR3 sequence is CASSSTGGGTDTQYF. CDR3 sequence (DNA): TGTGCCAGCAGCTCGACAGGGGGAGGCACAGATACGCAGTATTTT.

The chain links TRBV6-5 to TRBJ2-7; unclear D gene. This CDR3 spans 13 amino acids. Trimming cost V 2 bases and J 4 bases, with 9 bases left between them. Germline CDR1 reads MNHEY; CDR2 reads SVGAGI. CDR3 region: CASSYQMGYEQYF. CDR3 nucleotides: TGTGCCAGCAGTTACCAGATGGGGTACGAGCAGTACTTC.

This chain uses TRBV4-2 with TRBJ2-7, with D tentatively TRBD1 (7 bases). CDR1 and CDR2 (germline): LGHNA, YNFKEQ. The length of the CDR3 is 16 residues. The V and J ends lost 4 bases and 4 bases respectively, with 20 bases between them. The DNA for the CDR3 is TGTGCCAGCAGCCCGACGGGGGACAGACTTTCTTACGAGCAGTACTTC. This encodes CASSPTGDRLSYEQYF.

This sequence joins TRBV7-3 and TRBJ2-2, with 10 bases aligning to TRBD1. V gave up 5 bases and J gave up 2 bases; unmatched junction bases: 8. There are 17 residues in the CDR3. Per the germline V gene, CDR1 is SGHTA and CDR2 is FQGTGA. In nucleotides, the CDR3 is TGTGCCAGCAGCCGTGCCGGGACAGGGGCAAACACCGGGGAGCTGTTTTTT. Residues: CASSRAGTGANTGELFF.